This entry lists 4 T cell receptor beta chains sequenced from one sample in a study of cytomegalovirus exposure and HLA in healthy donors. Both 60 Vbeta primers and 13 Jbeta primers went into the PCR. Sequenced by immunoSEQ multiplex PCR; TCRdb stores in-frame clones only, minus some. The table includes roughly 98,000 clones, 75% to 80% detected once. Sequencing was carried out using PBMCs. The origin of the receptors is a female donor in good health and CMV-seronegative.

Only one count was recorded for this clone. The chain employs TRBV28 and TRBJ1-2; D gene ambiguous. The germline V gene has CDR1 MDHEN and CDR2 SYDVKM. CDR3 length: 11 amino acids. Trimming cost V 9 bases and J 0 bases, with 5 bases left between them. The DNA for the CDR3 is TGTGCCAGTTATACTAACTATGGCTACACCTTC. Encoded protein: CASYTNYGYTF.

The rearrangement uses TRBV5-4 and TRBJ1-1, with a weak D call TRBD1 (6 bases). The CDR3 runs 13 residues. The germline gives CDR1 SGHNT, CDR2 YYREEE (reference sequence). Trimming removed 3 bases at V and 4 bases at J, with 10 bases between. In DNA, the CDR3 is TGTGCCAGCAGCTCCAGGGGTGGCACTGAAGCTTTCTTT. Protein sequence: CASSSRGGTEAFF.

The count of this clone is one. The chain carries TRBV21-1 and TRBJ2-1; TRBD2 is the table's D call, not checked against the DNA. TRBV21-1 is listed as a pseudogene. The CDR3 has 16 amino acids. The CDR3 here is CASSKLPGLPGNEQFF. In DNA form, the CDR3 reads TGTGCCAGCAGCAAATTGCCCGGCCTCCCGGGGAATGAGCAGTTCTTC.

The chain couples TRBV21-1 to TRBJ2-7; the table calls TRBD1, which could not be checked here. TRBV21-1 is assigned pseudogene status. The CDR3 consists of 16 residues. In DNA, the CDR3 is TGTGCCAGCAGCAAAGATGGGACAGGGTCCCTCTACGAGCAGTACTTC. This sequence encodes CASSKDGTGSLYEQYF.